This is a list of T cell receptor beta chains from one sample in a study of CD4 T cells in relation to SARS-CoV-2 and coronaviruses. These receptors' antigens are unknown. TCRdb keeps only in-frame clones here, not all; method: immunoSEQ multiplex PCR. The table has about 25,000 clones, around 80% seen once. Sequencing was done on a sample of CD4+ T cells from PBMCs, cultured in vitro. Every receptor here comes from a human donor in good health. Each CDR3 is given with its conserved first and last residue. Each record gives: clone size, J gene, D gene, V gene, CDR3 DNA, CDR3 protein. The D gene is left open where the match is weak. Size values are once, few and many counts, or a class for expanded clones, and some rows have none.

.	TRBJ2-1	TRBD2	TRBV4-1	TGCGCCAGCAGCCCAGCGGGAGGCGGCTACAATGAGCAGTTCTTC	CASSPAGGGYNEQFF
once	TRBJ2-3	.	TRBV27	TGTGCCAGCAGTTTACTGATGTTTGCAGATACGCAGTATTTT	CASSLLMFADTQYF
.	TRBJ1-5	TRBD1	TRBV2	TGTGCCAGCGAGACAGGGAGGGGTCAGCCCCAGCATTTT	CASETGRGQPQHF
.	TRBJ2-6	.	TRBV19	TGTGCCAGTGCTCAGGGAGCTGGGGCCAACGTCCTGACTTTC	CASAQGAGANVLTF
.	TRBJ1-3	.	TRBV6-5	TGTGCCAGCAGTTACTCCCCGATACGAGACACCATATATTTT	CASSYSPIRDTIYF
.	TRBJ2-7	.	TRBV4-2	TGTGCCAGCAGCCAAGGGACACTCGGGCGCTCCTACGAGCAGTACTTC	CASSQGTLGRSYEQYF
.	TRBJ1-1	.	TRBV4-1	TGCGCCAGCAGCCGACAGGTTGGGGACACTGAAGCTTTCTTT	CASSRQVGDTEAFF
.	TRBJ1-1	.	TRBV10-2	TGCGCCAGCGTATCTGGAACTGAAGCTTTCTTT	CASVSGTEAFF
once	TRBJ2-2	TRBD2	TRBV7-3	TGTGCCAGCAGCTTAACAGCCCCCTCGGCGGGAGGCACCGGGGAGCTGTTTTTT	CASSLTAPSAGGTGELFF
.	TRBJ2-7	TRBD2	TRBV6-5	TGTGCCAGCAAAGGCGGGGGGGGTCTTGGCTACGAGCAGTACTTC	CASKGGGGLGYEQYF
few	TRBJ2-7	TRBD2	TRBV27	TGTGCCAGCAGGAATAGCGGGGGGGCCTACGAGCAGTACTTC	CASRNSGGAYEQYF
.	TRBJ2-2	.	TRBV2	TGTGCCAGCACAAAGAGCAGGGCGAACACCGGGGAGCTGTTTTTT	CASTKSRANTGELFF
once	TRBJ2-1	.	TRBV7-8	TGTGCCAGCAGCCCGAGAACAGCTAGCTCCTACAATGAGCAGTTCTTC	CASSPRTASSYNEQFF
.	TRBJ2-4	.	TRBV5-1	TGCGCCAGCAGCCCTACGGGGGGCACCCAAAACATTCAGTACTTC	CASSPTGGTQNIQYF
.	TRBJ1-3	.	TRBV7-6	TGTGCCAGCAGCCCCACTACAATCTCTGGAAACACCATATATTTT	CASSPTTISGNTIYF
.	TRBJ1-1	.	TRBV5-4	TGTGCCAGCAGCTTGGACAGAGCGAACACTGAAGCTTTCTTT	CASSLDRANTEAFF
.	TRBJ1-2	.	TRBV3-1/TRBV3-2	TGTGCCAGCAGCCAAGATTCGGGGACGAAAAACTATGGCTACACCTTC	CASSQDSGTKNYGYTF
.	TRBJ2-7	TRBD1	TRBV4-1	TGCGCCAGCAGCCAAGATCCCCGGGACAGGGGTTCGTACGAGCAGTACTTC	CASSQDPRDRGSYEQYF
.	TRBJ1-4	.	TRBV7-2	TGTGCCAGCAGCTGGGGAGGGGGGCTGGCTAATGAAAAACTGTTTTTT	CASSWGGGLANEKLFF
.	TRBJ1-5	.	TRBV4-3	TGCGCCAGCAGCCAAGATCTGGGCGCGCCCCAGCATTTT	CASSQDLGAPQHF
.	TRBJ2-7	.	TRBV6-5	TGTGCCAGCAGATCCGACACGGGGAGCTACGAGCAGTACTTC	CASRSDTGSYEQYF
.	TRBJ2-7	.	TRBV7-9	TGTGCCAGCAGCTTGGGGGCTATGGGGGCCGTTGATTACGAGCAGTACTTC	CASSLGAMGAVDYEQYF
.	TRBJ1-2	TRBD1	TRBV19	TGTGCCAGTACCTCGGGGGCAGGGGGACACTATGGCTACACCTTC	CASTSGAGGHYGYTF
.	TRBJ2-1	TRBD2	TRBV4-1	TGCGCCAGCAGCCAACCGGGGGGATCCTCCAATGAGCAGTTCTTC	CASSQPGGSSNEQFF
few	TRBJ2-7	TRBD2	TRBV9	TGTGCCAGCAGCGTCACCGGGACTAGCGGTTACGAGCAGTACTTC	CASSVTGTSGYEQYF
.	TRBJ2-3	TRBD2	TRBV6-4	TGTGCCAGCAGTGACTCCAGTAGCGGGTCAGGCACAGATACGCAGTATTTT	CASSDSSSGSGTDTQYF
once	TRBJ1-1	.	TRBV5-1	TGCGCCAGCAGCTCTTCCGGGACGGCGAACACTGAAGCTTTCTTT	CASSSSGTANTEAFF
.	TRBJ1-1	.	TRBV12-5	TGTGCTAGTGGTTTGGTCTACGGGTATGGGGCGAGACCCATGAACACTGAAGCTTTCTTT	CASGLVYGYGARPMNTEAFF
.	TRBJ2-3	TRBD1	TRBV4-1	TGCGCCAGCAGCCAGGCTCCCGGGACAGGGTCCTATAGCACAGATACGCAGTATTTT	CASSQAPGTGSYSTDTQYF
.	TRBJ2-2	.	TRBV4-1	TGCGCCAGCAGCCTCGACCAAGCCGGGGAGCTGTTTTTT	CASSLDQAGELFF
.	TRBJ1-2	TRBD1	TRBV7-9	TGTGCCAGCAGGGGGACAGTTTATAATGGCTACACCTTC	CASRGTVYNGYTF
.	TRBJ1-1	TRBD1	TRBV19	TGTGCCAGTAGTATACAGGGGGCGAACACTGAAGCTTTCTTT	CASSIQGANTEAFF